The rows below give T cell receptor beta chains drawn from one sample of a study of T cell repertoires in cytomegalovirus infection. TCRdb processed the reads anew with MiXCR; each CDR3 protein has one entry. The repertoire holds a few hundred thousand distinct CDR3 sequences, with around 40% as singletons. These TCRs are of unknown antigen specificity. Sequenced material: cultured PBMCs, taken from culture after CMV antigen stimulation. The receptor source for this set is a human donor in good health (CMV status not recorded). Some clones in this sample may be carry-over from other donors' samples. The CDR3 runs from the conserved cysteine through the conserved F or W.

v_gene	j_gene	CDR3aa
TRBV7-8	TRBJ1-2	CASSLYLGSGYTF
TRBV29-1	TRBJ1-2	CSVRTPDRGPGYGYTF
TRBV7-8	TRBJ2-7	CASGEVSYEQYF
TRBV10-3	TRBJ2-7	CAISESTGNEQYF
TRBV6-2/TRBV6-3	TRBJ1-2	CASSYQLKSWGYTF
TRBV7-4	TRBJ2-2	CASSSAGPGELFF
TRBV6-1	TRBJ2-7	CASSDLRWYEQYF
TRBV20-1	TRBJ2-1	CSAPPTGGRDEQFF
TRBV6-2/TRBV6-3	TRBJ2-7	CASSYSDGSYEQYF
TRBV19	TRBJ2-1	CASSIRTGGYPRSYNEQFF
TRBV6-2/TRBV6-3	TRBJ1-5	CASSSHQGNQPQHF
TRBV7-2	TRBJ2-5	CASSAPRQTQYF
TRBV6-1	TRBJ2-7	CASGGTSGGFLEQYF
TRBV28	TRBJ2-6	CASTSDGSSGANVLTF
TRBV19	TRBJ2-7	CASSVRGSGEQYF
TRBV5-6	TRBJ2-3	CASSLDGSGRFTDTQYF
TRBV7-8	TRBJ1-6	CASSSSWRANSPLHF
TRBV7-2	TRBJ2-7	CASSFRWGGTTLEQYF
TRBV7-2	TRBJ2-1	CASSLAGQPGYNEQFF
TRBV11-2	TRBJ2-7	CASSLDRTSSYEQYF
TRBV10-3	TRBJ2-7	CAISESIHGSVGLHEQYF
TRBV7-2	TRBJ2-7	CASSSAGGHLTYEQYF
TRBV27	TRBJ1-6	CASSVTGTATSPLHF
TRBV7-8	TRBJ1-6	CASSPTGTSPLHF
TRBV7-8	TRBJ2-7	CASSYMGLSTYEQYF
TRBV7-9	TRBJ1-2	CASSSSGTGGTYGYTF
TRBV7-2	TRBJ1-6	CASSPGRYNSPLHF
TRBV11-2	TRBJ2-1	CASSLVAGEGEQFF
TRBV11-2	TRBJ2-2	CASSSGGAPTGELFF
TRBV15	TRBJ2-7	CATSREGRTLDEQYF
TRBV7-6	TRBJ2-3	CASSVELSTDTQYF
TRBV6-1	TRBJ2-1	CASSAVRDNEQFF
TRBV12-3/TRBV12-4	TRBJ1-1	CASSLRYPPGHSERTEAFF
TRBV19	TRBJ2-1	CASSSPIAVFYNEQFF
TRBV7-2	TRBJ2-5	CASSLEGRGQETQYF
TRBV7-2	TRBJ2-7	CASSLSTSGGRISYEQYF
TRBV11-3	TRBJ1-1	CASSRAGVGNTEAFF
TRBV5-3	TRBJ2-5	CASSQDWGSFETQYF
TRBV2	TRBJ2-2	CASSVRYTGELFF
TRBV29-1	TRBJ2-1	CSVRGGEQFF
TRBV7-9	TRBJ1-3	CASSQTSGNTIYF
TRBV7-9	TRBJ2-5	CASTSAGVGEETQYF
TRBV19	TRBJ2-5	CASAGVPRETQYF
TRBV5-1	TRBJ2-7	CASSLRDTYEQYF
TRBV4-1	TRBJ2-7	CASSQDSGRLSYEQYF
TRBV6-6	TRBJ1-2	CASSERGSGYTF